This TCR beta chain was recovered during a study of cytomegalovirus exposure and HLA in healthy donors. Overall study results and limits: Earlier findings revealed that most TCR beta V segments proved productive either about 87% or about 30% of the time.

The PCR contained 60 Vbeta and 13 Jbeta primers. Only in-frame clones appear in the TCRdb table, and some are missing; sequencing was by immunoSEQ multiplex PCR. The sample totals more than 50,000 clones. The germline V gene encodes CDR1 SNHLY and CDR2 FYNNEI. V was clipped by 3 bases and J by 6 bases; unmatched bases: 2. The CDR3 is 13 residues long. Comments on this clone: Antigen: not known.

Sequencing was done on a sample of PBMCs. This chain joins TRBV2 and TRBJ1-5, with 7 bases matching TRBD1. The sequence was collected from a man in his forties or fifties in good health and CMV-seropositive. The CDR3 DNA reads as TGTGCCAGCAGTGAGGACAGGATTCAGCCCCAGCATTTT. Amino acid sequence: CASSEDRIQPQHF. The full variable domain, completed using reference TRBV2 and TRBJ1-5, is EPEVTQTPSHQVTQMGQEVILRCVPISNHLYFYWYRQILGQKVEFLVSFYNNEISEKSEIFDDQFSVERPDGSNFTLKIRSTKLEDSAMYFCASSEDRIQPQHFGDGTRLSIL.